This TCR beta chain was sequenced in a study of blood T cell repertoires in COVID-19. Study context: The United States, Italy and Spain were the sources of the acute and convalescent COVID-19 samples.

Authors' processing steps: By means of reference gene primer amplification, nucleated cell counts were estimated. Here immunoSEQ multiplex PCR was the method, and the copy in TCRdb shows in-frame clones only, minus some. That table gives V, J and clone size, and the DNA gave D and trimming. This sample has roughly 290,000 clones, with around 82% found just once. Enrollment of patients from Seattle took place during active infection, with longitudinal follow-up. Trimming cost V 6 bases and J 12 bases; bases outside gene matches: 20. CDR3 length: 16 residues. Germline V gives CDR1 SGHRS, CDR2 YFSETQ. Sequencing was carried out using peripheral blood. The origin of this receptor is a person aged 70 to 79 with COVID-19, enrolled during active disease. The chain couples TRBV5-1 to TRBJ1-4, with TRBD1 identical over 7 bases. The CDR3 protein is CASTTGTASVGVQLFF. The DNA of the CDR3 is TGCGCCAGCACTACCGGGACAGCGTCCGTGGGGGTACAACTGTTTTTT. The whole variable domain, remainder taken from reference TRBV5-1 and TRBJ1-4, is KAGVTQTPRYLIKTRGQQVTLSCSPISGHRSVSWYQQTPGQGLQFLFEYFSETQRNKGNFPGRFSGRQFSNSRSEMNVSTLELGDSALYLCASTTGTASVGVQLFFGSGTQLSVL.